This is a list of T cell receptor beta chains from one sample in a study of blood T cell repertoires in COVID-19. Generated by immunoSEQ multiplex PCR, the TCRdb table keeps only in-frame clones and is missing some. Of 270,000 or so clones in the sample, approximately 91% were seen once. The sequencing input was PBMCs or T cells enriched from blood (not recorded which). These receptors all stem from a woman in her 40s with acute COVID-19. Each CDR3 is given with its conserved first and last residue. D genes are given only for firm matches. Size values are once, few and many counts, or a class for expanded clones, and some rows have none.

v_gene	abundance	d_gene	j_gene	CDR3nt	CDR3aa
TRBV5-1	NA	TRBD2	TRBJ2-2	TGCGCCAGCAGGAGCGGGGGGCAGAACACCGGGGAGCTGTTTTTT	CASRSGGQNTGELFF
TRBV12-3/TRBV12-4	NA	NA	TRBJ2-3	TGTGCCTCCGCAGAGGGAGATACGCAGTATTTT	CASAEGDTQYF
TRBV28	once	NA	TRBJ2-7	TGTGCCAGCAGTTTTGGGTTGGCGGGGAGCTCCTACGAGCAGTACTTC	CASSFGLAGSSYEQYF
TRBV5-5	NA	TRBD1	TRBJ1-2	TGTGCCAGCACCCTACGACAGGGGGCGAACTATGGCTACACCTTC	CASTLRQGANYGYTF
TRBV19	NA	TRBD1	TRBJ1-1	TGTGCCAGTTCCCGGGACAGGGGGCTTGACACTGAAGCTTTCTTT	CASSRDRGLDTEAFF
TRBV27	NA	NA	TRBJ2-5	TGTGCCAGCAGACTAAACAGGTTAATACAAGAGACCCAGTACTTC	CASRLNRLIQETQYF
TRBV6-5	NA	TRBD1	TRBJ1-1	TGTGCCAGCAGCGCGACAGGGACAAACACTGAAGCTTTCTTT	CASSATGTNTEAFF
TRBV7-2	NA	NA	TRBJ1-4	TGTGCCAGCAGCTTAGGGCCGGCGGAGGGTGAAAAACTGTTTTTT	CASSLGPAEGEKLFF
TRBV7-6	NA	NA	TRBJ2-7	TGTGCCAGCAGCCTTGGGCAGAGCTCCTACGAGCAGTACTTC	CASSLGQSSYEQYF
TRBV21-1	NA	NA	TRBJ1-5	TGTGCCAGCAGGCATAGGAGAAGTCAGCCCCAGCATTTT	CASRHRRSQPQHF
TRBV28	NA	TRBD1	TRBJ1-2	TGTGCCAGCCGGACAGGGGGGAACTATGGCTACACCTTC	CASRTGGNYGYTF
TRBV23-1	NA	NA	TRBJ1-4	TGCGCCAGCATTCCAGGGTATCTAAGGGAAAAACTGTTTTTT	CASIPGYLREKLFF
TRBV5-1	once	NA	TRBJ1-2	TGCGCCAGCAGCCGTGGGGGCGAATTGGGCTACACCTTC	CASSRGGELGYTF
TRBV18	once	NA	TRBJ2-5	TGTGCCAGCTCACCGAACGCGGGACAGCAAGAGACCCAGTACTTC	CASSPNAGQQETQYF
TRBV20-1	NA	NA	TRBJ2-5	TGCAGTGCTAGTTTGTCGCGGGTAGAGACCCAGTACTTC	CSASLSRVETQYF
TRBV11-3	NA	TRBD1	TRBJ2-7	TGTGCCAGCAGCCGCCGGGACAGGGTGAACGAGCAGTACTTC	CASSRRDRVNEQYF
TRBV2	NA	NA	TRBJ1-5	TGTGCCAGCAGTGAAATGGGGGCTGGAAATCAGCCCCAGCATTTT	CASSEMGAGNQPQHF
TRBV5-4	NA	TRBD1	TRBJ1-1	TGTGCCAGCAGCTCACCACCGGGACAGGGTGGCACTGAAGCTTTCTTT	CASSSPPGQGGTEAFF
TRBV5-6	NA	NA	TRBJ1-1	TGTGCCAGCAGCCGGAGGAACACTGAAGCTTTCTTT	CASSRRNTEAFF
TRBV27	NA	NA	TRBJ1-2	TGTGCCAGCAGTTTATCGGGGGGATCGGACGGCTACACCTTC	CASSLSGGSDGYTF
TRBV30	once	TRBD1	TRBJ1-1	TGTGCCTGGAGGTCAGATCTGGGACAGGGTGGTGTAGCTTTCTTT	CAWRSDLGQGGVAFF
TRBV5-1	NA	TRBD2	TRBJ2-1	TGCGCCAGCAGCTTGATCAGCGGGAGGAGGACTGAGCAGTTCTTC	CASSLISGRRTEQFF
TRBV15	NA	TRBD2	TRBJ2-4	TGTGCCACCGGTCTAGCGGGGGTAGCCAAAAACATTCAGTACTTC	CATGLAGVAKNIQYF
TRBV19	NA	TRBD1	TRBJ1-2	TGTGCCAGTGGACAGGGCTATGGCTACACCTTC	CASGQGYGYTF
TRBV4-2	NA	TRBD2	TRBJ2-7	TGTGCCAGCAGCCACCCGGGACTAGCATATTACGAGCAGTACTTC	CASSHPGLAYYEQYF
TRBV30	NA	TRBD1	TRBJ2-5	TGTGCCTGGAGTGGGGACAGGGTAGAAGAGACCCAGTACTTC	CAWSGDRVEETQYF
TRBV4-1	NA	TRBD2	TRBJ2-1	TGCGCCAGCAGCGGCGAGGCGGGAGCCTCCTACAATGAGCAGTTCTTC	CASSGEAGASYNEQFF
TRBV24-1	NA	TRBD2	TRBJ2-2	TGTGCCACCAGTGGGACTAGCAGGTCAACCGCGGACACCGGGGAGCTGTTTTTT	CATSGTSRSTADTGELFF
TRBV19	NA	NA	TRBJ1-1	TGTGCCAGTAGTTTTCCGGGACTTTCGAACACTGAAGCTTTCTTT	CASSFPGLSNTEAFF
TRBV11-2	NA	NA	TRBJ2-1	TGTGCCAGCAGCAAACAGGGCTCCTACAATGAGCAGTTCTTC	CASSKQGSYNEQFF
TRBV9	NA	TRBD1	TRBJ1-4	TGTGCCAGCAGCGTAGAAGGGACAGTTAATGAAAAACTGTTTTTT	CASSVEGTVNEKLFF
TRBV2	NA	TRBD1	TRBJ2-7	TGTGCCAGCACAAGGACAGGGGGTTCCTACGAGCAGTACTTC	CASTRTGGSYEQYF
TRBV19	few	TRBD2	TRBJ2-7	TGTGCCAGTAGTGTGGGACTAGCGGGAGGTTTTCACGAGCAGTACTTC	CASSVGLAGGFHEQYF
TRBV7-2	NA	NA	TRBJ2-1	TGTGCCAGCAGCTTAGTGGGGGCGGGGGTTACAAGTGAGCAGTTCTTC	CASSLVGAGVTSEQFF
TRBV7-9	NA	TRBD2	TRBJ2-1	TGTGCCAGCAGCGGACGAAAGCTAGCGGGAAGCGGCAATGAGCAGTTCTTC	CASSGRKLAGSGNEQFF
TRBV7-2	NA	NA	TRBJ2-5	TGTGCCAGCAGCTTAGTCGCAGGGTTTGAGGAGACCCAGTACTTC	CASSLVAGFEETQYF
TRBV25-1	NA	TRBD1	TRBJ1-6	TGTGCCAGCCGGACAGGGAATTCACCCCTCCACTTT	CASRTGNSPLHF
TRBV27	NA	TRBD1	TRBJ1-1	TGTGCCAGCAGCTGGGACAGGTCGAACACTGAAGCTTTCTTT	CASSWDRSNTEAFF
TRBV18	NA	NA	TRBJ1-4	TGTGCCAGCTCACTCAGACAGGTTTTGGAGACTAATGAAAAACTGTTTTTT	CASSLRQVLETNEKLFF
TRBV18	once	NA	TRBJ1-2	TGTGCCAGCTCACCCGTCGTGGGCAACCACTATGGCTACACCTTC	CASSPVVGNHYGYTF
TRBV5-1	NA	TRBD2	TRBJ2-5	TGCGCCAGCAGCTTGGGGTTGACTAGCGAACAAGAGACCCAGTACTTC	CASSLGLTSEQETQYF
TRBV29-1	NA	TRBD2	TRBJ2-3	TGCAGCGCCGACGGGAGGCGAGAAAACACAGATACGCAGTATTTT	CSADGRRENTDTQYF
TRBV2	NA	TRBD2	TRBJ2-3	TGTGCCAGCTTGGCTAGCGGGGGGGCCGGAGATACGCAGTATTTT	CASLASGGAGDTQYF
TRBV5-4	NA	TRBD1	TRBJ2-2	TGTGCCAGCAGCGGACAGGGGGCATCGAACACCGGGGAGCTGTTTTTT	CASSGQGASNTGELFF
TRBV6-1	NA	NA	TRBJ1-5	TGTGCCAGCAGTGAAAAGGGAGGGAGCAATCAGCCCCAGCATTTT	CASSEKGGSNQPQHF